The next 2 T cell receptor beta chains were all read from a single sample in a study of molecular identifiers for immune sequencing clone quantification. TCRdb used MiXCR to reprocess the PCR reads, holding one entry per CDR3 protein. The profile shows over 600,000 distinct CDR3 sequences, 15% to 20% of them singletons. What was sequenced was naive CD8+ T cells from blood, with Jurkat cell RNA spiked in. Indicated subset: FACS-sorted CD8+CD4-CCR7+CD45RA+ naive T cells. The receptors originated from a human donor in good health. Some libraries in this study had Jurkat cell RNA spiked in.

This clonotype showed up just once. It may be a read error: a sequence one base away is much more abundant. The chain employs TRBV4-1 and TRBJ2-7; D tentatively reads TRBD1 or TRBD2 (5 bases each). The V end was cut by 5 bases, the J end by 5 bases, with 19 bases between. The CDR3 consists of 15 residues. Germline loops: CDR1 MGHRA, CDR2 YSYEKL. The CDR3 coding sequence is TGCGCCAGCAGCTACTCCGGGGCAGGCGTGGACGAGCAGTACTTC. Protein: CASSYSGAGVDEQYF.

This clonotype has at least ten counts. V is TRBV19 and J is TRBJ1-5, with D tentatively TRBD1 (5 bases). Germline CDR1 is LNHDA and CDR2 is SQIVND (reference sequence). Between the trimmed V and J ends, which lost 1 base and 7 bases, there was a span of 14 bases. The CDR3 covers 15 residues. CDR3 region: CASSIASRGVQPQHF. The CDR3 DNA reads TGTGCCAGTAGTATAGCCTCGCGGGGGGTCCAGCCCCAGCATTTT.